This entry is about one T cell receptor beta chain. V lost 3 bases and J 15 bases, leaving 15 bases between the germline ends. The length of the CDR3 is 13 residues. Germline assignment: CDR1 SEHNR and CDR2 FQNEAQ (reference sequence). This sample was included in a study of blood T cell repertoires in COVID-19. Study-wide background: The samples span acute and convalescent COVID-19 from the United States, Italy and Spain. T cells, B-cell-depleted T cells, or PBMCs supplied cDNA or gDNA.

Sequenced by immunoSEQ multiplex PCR; TCRdb stores in-frame clones only, minus some. The repertoire consists of over 110,000 clones, with 80% to 90% occurring once and the leading ten covering approximately 1.5%. This clonotype was sampled from a woman aged 45 to 65 with acute or convalescent COVID-19. The source material was peripheral blood. The chain carries TRBV7-9 and TRBJ1-6, with D possibly being TRBD1 (6 bases). DNA of the CDR3: TGTGCCAGCAGCTTTATAGAACAGGGTTTCCTCCACTTT. Amino acid sequence: CASSFIEQGFLHF.